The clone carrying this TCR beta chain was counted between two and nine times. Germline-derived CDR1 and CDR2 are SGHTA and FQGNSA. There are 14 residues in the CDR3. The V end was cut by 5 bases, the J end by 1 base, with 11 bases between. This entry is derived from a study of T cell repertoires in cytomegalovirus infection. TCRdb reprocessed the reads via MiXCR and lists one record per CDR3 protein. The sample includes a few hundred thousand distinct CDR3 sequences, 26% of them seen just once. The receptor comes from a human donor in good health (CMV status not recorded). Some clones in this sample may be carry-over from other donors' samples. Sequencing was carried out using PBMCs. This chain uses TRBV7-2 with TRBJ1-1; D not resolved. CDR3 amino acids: CASSEGRANTEAFF. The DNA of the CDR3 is TGTGCCAGCAGCGAAGGACGTGCGAACACTGAAGCTTTCTTT.